Below are 21 T cell receptor beta chains sequenced from a single sample in a study of shared clonotypes between healthy human individuals. The table came from immunoSEQ multiplex PCR; TCRdb's copy has only in-frame clones and leaves some out. This sample carries roughly 2,300,000 clones, around 93% of them seen once, and the ten largest clones take around 0.35%. The sample was naive CD4+ T cells from PBMCs. Subset: CD45RA+ positively selected. Source of these receptors: a man aged 18 to 30 in good health. Some clones in this sample may be carry-over from other donors' samples.

The rearrangement uses TRBV18 and TRBJ2-1, with 9 bases identical to TRBD1. The germline V gene encodes CDR1 KGHSH and CDR2 LQKENI. V was pared by 1 base and J by 9 bases, with 10 bases of the junction left unmatched. This CDR3 region has 16 residues. The CDR3 nucleotides are TGTGCCAGCTCACCACTTGGACAGGGGTTGTATGGTGAGCAGTTCTTC. Amino acids: CASSPLGQGLYGEQFF. The full variable domain, in which reference TRBV18 and TRBJ2-1 provide the parts outside the CDR3, is NAGVMQNPRHLVRRRGQEARLRCSPMKGHSHVYWYRQLPEEGLKFMVYLQKENIIDESGMPKERFSAEFPKEGPSILRIQQVVRGDSAAYFCASSPLGQGLYGEQFFGPGTRLTVL.

The chain joins TRBV7-2 to TRBJ2-3; 8 bases agree with TRBD1. With V trimmed by 5 bases and J by 4 bases, 5 bases remained unmatched. The germline gives CDR1 SGHTA, CDR2 FQGNSA. This CDR3 has 14 amino acids. The CDR3 is CASSPDRGSDTQYF. Written as DNA, the CDR3 is TGTGCCAGCAGCCCAGACAGGGGATCAGATACGCAGTATTTT. The whole variable domain, filled in from reference TRBV7-2 and TRBJ2-3, reads GAGVSQSPSNKVTEKGKDVELRCDPISGHTALYWYRQSLGQGLEFLIYFQGNSAPDKSGLPSDRFSAERTGGSVSTLTIQRTQQEDSAVYLCASSPDRGSDTQYFGPGTRLTVL.

This clone was recorded once. The CDR3 DNA reads as TGTGCCAGCAGCTTAGCCCCCGACAGGTCTCGGAATGAGCAGTTCTTC. This gives the protein CASSLAPDRSRNEQFF. The chain has TRBV7-7 and TRBJ2-1, with D possibly TRBD1 on 6 matching bases. Looked up from germline, CDR1 is SSHAT and CDR2 is FNYEAQ (reference sequence). V was shortened by 0 bases and J by 7 bases, with 16 bases between the two germline ends. CDR3 length equals 16 residues.

The J gene is TRBJ2-2, the V gene TRBV11-2; D not certain. The ends were cut back, 1 base at V and 7 bases at J, with 10 bases in the middle. Germline V gives CDR1 SGHAT, CDR2 FQNNGV. This CDR3 is 14 amino acids long. CDR3 DNA sequence: TGTGCCAGCAGCTTAGCGGGTTGGGACGGGGAGCTGTTTTTT. This encodes CASSLAGWDGELFF.

V and J are TRBV7-7 and TRBJ2-3; 9 nucleotides match TRBD2. Germline CDR1 is SSHAT and CDR2 is FNYEAQ (reference sequence). The trim removed 4 bases at V and 12 bases at J, leaving 8 bases unmatched. The CDR3 extends over 13 amino acids. The CDR3 DNA reads as TGTGCCAGCAGCTCAGGGGGACTAGCTGCTCAGTATTTT. Amino acids: CASSSGGLAAQYF.

This clone was seen a few times. The rearrangement joins TRBV7-9 to TRBJ2-7; D might be TRBD2 (6 bases). Germline V gives CDR1 SEHNR, CDR2 FQNEAQ (reference sequence). This CDR3 contains 15 residues. Trimming pared 9 bases from V and 0 bases from J, leaving 18 bases between. The CDR3 DNA is TGTGCCAGTCGATCCGCCGGGGGACCCTCCTACGAGCAGTACTTC. It yields the protein CASRSAGGPSYEQYF.

The rearrangement uses TRBV5-4 and TRBJ1-2; 7 positions match TRBD1. The length of the CDR3 is 15 residues. CDR1 SGHNT and CDR2 YYREEE come from the germline V gene (reference sequence). Trimming removed 4 bases from V and 4 bases from J; junction bases left unmatched: 10. CDR3 bases: TGTGCCAGCAGCGCCGACAGGGCTCTTAGCTATGGCTACACCTTC. Its protein is CASSADRALSYGYTF.

To note about this clone: At one end, the junction sequence differs from germline, possibly due to a read error. The chain combines TRBV2 with TRBJ2-1; TRBD2 might be the D (6 bases). Looked up from germline, CDR1 is SNHLY and CDR2 is FYNNEI. The CDR3 consists of 13 residues. The CDR3 bases are TGTGCCAGCACCCGGGAGTTGTGGGATGAACAGTTCTTC. Its translation is CASTRELWDEQFF. The whole variable domain, remainder taken from reference TRBV2 and TRBJ2-1, is EPEVTQTPSHQVTQMGQEVILRCVPISNHLYFYWYRQILGQKVEFLVSFYNNEISEKSEIFDDQFSVERPDGSNFTLKIRSTKLEDSAMYFCASTRELWDEQFFGPGTRLTVL.

The rearrangement links TRBV19 to TRBJ2-1; possibly TRBD2 for D (5 bases). Trimming took 2 bases from V and 6 from J, leaving 17 bases between them. The length of the CDR3 is 16 residues. CDR1 is LNHDA and CDR2 is SQIVND in the germline V gene (reference sequence). The CDR3 reads CASSIRGRRSFNEQFF. The CDR3 DNA follows: TGTGCCAGTAGTATAAGAGGGCGCCGCAGTTTCAATGAGCAGTTCTTC.

The gene calls are TRBV5-1 and TRBJ1-5, with 7 bases identical to TRBD1. The length of the CDR3 is 14 residues. With V trimmed by 4 bases and J by 2 bases, 3 bases remained unmatched. Germline CDR1 is SGHRS and CDR2 is YFSETQ. The CDR3 coding sequence is TGCGCCAGCAGCGAGGGGGCCGGCAATCAGCCCCAGCATTTT. Translating gives CASSEGAGNQPQHF.

V and J are TRBV6-5 and TRBJ1-3; D is unresolved. CDR1 and CDR2 from the germline V gene are MNHEY and SVGAGI. Trimming stripped 5 bases from V and 4 bases from J, with 12 bases between. The CDR3 totals 14 residues. The CDR3 protein is CASSRAVGGNTIYF. The CDR3 region has the DNA TGTGCCAGCAGTCGGGCTGTGGGAGGAAACACCATATATTTT.

This chain connects TRBV6-6 to TRBJ1-2; possible D gene TRBD1, 6 bases. Germline values: CDR1 MNHNY, CDR2 SVGAGI (reference sequence). The V end was cut by 6 bases, the J end by 4 bases, with 12 bases between. The CDR3 contains 13 residues. The chain's CDR3 is CASSPGGSYGYTF. DNA for the CDR3: TGTGCCAGCAGCCCCGGGGGCTCCTATGGCTACACCTTC.

The V gene is TRBV4-3, the J gene TRBJ1-5, with D maybe TRBD1 (5 bases). This CDR3 region has 15 residues. V was cut by 0 bases and J by 7 bases, with 13 bases left in between. The V gene's germline CDR1 is LGHNA and CDR2 YSLEER. CDR3 DNA: TGCGCCAGCAGCCAAGATCTTGGGGGAGGGCAGCCCCAGCATTTT. Translated, it gives CASSQDLGGGQPQHF.

The V call is TRBV4-2, the J call TRBJ2-5; 10 nucleotides match TRBD1. Germline CDR1 LGHNA, CDR2 YNFKEQ. The V and J ends lost 3 bases and 5 bases, in that order; junction bases with no gene match: 6. This CDR3 spans 15 amino acids. The CDR3 bases are TGTGCCAGCAGCCACGGACAGGGGGATTCGGAGACCCAGTACTTC. Translated: CASSHGQGDSETQYF.

The chain joins TRBV5-4 to TRBJ1-1; TRBD1 might be the D (5 bases). This CDR3 comprises 15 residues. Trimming stripped 0 bases from V and 2 bases from J, with 11 bases between. Germline V gives CDR1 SGHNT, CDR2 YYREEE (reference sequence). CDR3 in amino acids: CASSLEPGDNTEAFF. The CDR3 DNA is TGTGCCAGCAGCTTGGAACCGGGGGACAACACTGAAGCTTTCTTT.

V is TRBV2 and J is TRBJ1-2; the D is unclear. This CDR3 contains 16 residues. Germline lookup yields CDR1 SNHLY and CDR2 FYNNEI. V was pared by 0 bases and J by 6 bases, with 17 bases between. Written as DNA, the CDR3 is TGTGCCAGCAGTGAAGCGAGACTTGGACGGCGGGATGGCTACACCTTC. Translating it yields CASSEARLGRRDGYTF.

The chain links TRBV28 to TRBJ1-4, with D perhaps matching TRBD1 (6 bases). Trimming pared 2 bases from V and 8 bases from J, leaving 12 bases between. The length of the CDR3 is 14 residues. Looked up from germline, CDR1 is MDHEN and CDR2 is SYDVKM. CDR3 residues: CASSLVGTQEKLFF. The CDR3 nucleotides are TGTGCCAGCAGTTTAGTCGGGACACAGGAAAAACTGTTTTTT.

The rearrangement uses TRBV19 and TRBJ1-1, with D hard to call. The CDR3 spans 14 residues. Germline V gene lookup returns CDR1 LNHDA and CDR2 SQIVND (reference sequence). The V gene lost 1 base and the J gene lost 1 base, with 7 bases spanning the gap. CDR3: CASSIGVSNTEAFF. CDR3 nucleotide sequence: TGTGCCAGTAGTATAGGGGTCTCGAACACTGAAGCTTTCTTT. Based on the CDR3 plus reference TRBV19 and TRBJ1-1, the full variable domain is DGGITQSPKYLFRKEGQNVTLSCEQNLNHDAMYWYRQDPGQGLRLIYYSQIVNDFQKGDIAEGYSVSREKKESFPLTVTSAQKNPTAFYLCASSIGVSNTEAFFGQGTRLTVV.

Details on this clone: Other DNA sequences in the sample encode the same CDR3. This chain uses TRBV6-5 with TRBJ1-2; TRBD1 agrees at 7 bases. V lost 5 bases to trimming and J lost 2 bases; unmatched junction nucleotides: 5. Germline V CDR1 and CDR2: MNHEY, SVGAGI. The CDR3 is 14 amino acids. CDR3 sequence reads: CASSRTGPNYGYTF. The CDR3 DNA is TGTGCCAGCAGTAGGACAGGCCCCAACTATGGCTACACCTTC.

The chain links TRBV7-9 to TRBJ1-2; TRBD1 matches at 7 bases. CDR3 length: 11 residues. The ends lost 6 bases at V and 7 bases at J; junction bases unmatched: 2. Germline CDR1 SEHNR, CDR2 FQNEAQ (reference sequence). The DNA of the CDR3 is TGTGCCAGCAGGCGACAGGGTGGCTACACCTTC. Amino acids: CASRRQGGYTF.

This chain links TRBV28 with TRBJ2-7, with a tentative D call TRBD1 (6 bases). Germline CDR1 and CDR2: MDHEN and SYDVKM. The CDR3 totals 14 residues. V shed 5 bases and J shed 2 bases, with 13 bases lying between them. CDR3 in DNA: TGTGCCAGCAGTCAAGGAGGACAGACCTACGAGCAGTACTTC. It yields the protein CASSQGGQTYEQYF.